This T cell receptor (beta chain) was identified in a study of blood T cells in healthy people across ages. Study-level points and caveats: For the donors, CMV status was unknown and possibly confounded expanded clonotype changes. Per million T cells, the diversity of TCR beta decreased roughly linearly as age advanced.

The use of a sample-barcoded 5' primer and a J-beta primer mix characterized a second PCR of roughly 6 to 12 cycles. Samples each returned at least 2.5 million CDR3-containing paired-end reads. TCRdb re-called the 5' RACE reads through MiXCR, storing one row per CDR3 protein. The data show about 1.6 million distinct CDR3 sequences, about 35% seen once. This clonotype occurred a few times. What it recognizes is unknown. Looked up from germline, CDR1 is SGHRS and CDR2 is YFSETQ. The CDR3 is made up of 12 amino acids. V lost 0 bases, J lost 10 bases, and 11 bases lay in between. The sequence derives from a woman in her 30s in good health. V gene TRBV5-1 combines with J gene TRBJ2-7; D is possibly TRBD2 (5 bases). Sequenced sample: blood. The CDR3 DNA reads TGCGCCAGCAGCTTGGCCCTGAGGGCCCAGTACTTC. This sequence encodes CASSLALRAQYF.